This is a list of T cell receptor beta chains from one sample in a study of OX40 agonist ivuxolimab in advanced cancers. The data were produced by immunoSEQ multiplex PCR, yet TCRdb's version contains in-frame clones alone and is incomplete. The sample has fewer than 20,000 clones, approximately 85% seen once. The starting material was CD4+ or CD8+ T cells sorted from blood, obtained in a trial of the OX40 agonist ivuxolimab. These receptors originate from an adult with an advanced solid tumor such as melanoma, head and neck, liver or kidney cancer. Each CDR3 is given with its conserved first and last residue. A D gene is named only where the DNA matches it firmly. Expanded clones get a size class; other rows say once, few or many, or leave the size out.

J gene: TRBJ2-1; clone size: NA; V gene: TRBV5-1; D gene: TRBD2; CDR3 length: 15; CDR3 protein: CASSLTGGAYNEQFF; CDR3 DNA: TGCGCCAGCAGCTTGACGGGAGGGGCCTACAATGAGCAGTTCTTC
J gene: TRBJ1-6; clone size: few; V gene: TRBV6-5; D gene: NA; CDR3 length: 13; CDR3 protein: CASRANHNSPLHF; CDR3 DNA: TGTGCCAGCAGGGCAAATCATAATTCACCCCTCCACTTT
J gene: TRBJ1-5; clone size: NA; V gene: TRBV6-5; D gene: TRBD1; CDR3 length: 14; CDR3 protein: CASSWDRGEQPQHF; CDR3 DNA: TGTGCCAGCAGTTGGGACAGAGGGGAGCAGCCCCAGCATTTT
J gene: TRBJ2-7; clone size: NA; V gene: TRBV9; D gene: TRBD1; CDR3 length: 15; CDR3 protein: CASSANSMTGYEQYF; CDR3 DNA: TGTGCCAGCAGCGCCAACTCTATGACAGGGTACGAGCAGTACTTC
J gene: TRBJ2-1; clone size: NA; V gene: TRBV27; D gene: NA; CDR3 length: 16; CDR3 protein: CASRTLGTATYNEQFF; CDR3 DNA: TGTGCCAGCAGGACCCTGGGAACTGCTACCTACAATGAGCAGTTCTTC
J gene: TRBJ2-1; clone size: NA; V gene: TRBV10-1; D gene: NA; CDR3 length: 14; CDR3 protein: CASSETGKASEQFF; CDR3 DNA: TGCGCCAGCAGTGAGACCGGGAAGGCGAGTGAGCAGTTCTTC
J gene: TRBJ2-7; clone size: NA; V gene: TRBV5-1; D gene: TRBD2; CDR3 length: 14; CDR3 protein: CASSSRLADYEQYF; CDR3 DNA: TGCGCCAGCAGCTCAAGACTAGCGGACTACGAGCAGTACTTC
J gene: TRBJ2-3; clone size: NA; V gene: TRBV9; D gene: NA; CDR3 length: 16; CDR3 protein: CASSTRGSGSTDTQYF; CDR3 DNA: TGTGCCAGCAGCACTAGAGGGTCCGGAAGCACAGATACGCAGTATTTT
J gene: TRBJ2-7; clone size: NA; V gene: TRBV25-1; D gene: NA; CDR3 length: 12; CDR3 protein: CASTGPSYEQYF; CDR3 DNA: TGTGCCAGCACAGGACCCTCCTACGAGCAGTACTTC
J gene: TRBJ2-2; clone size: NA; V gene: TRBV28; D gene: NA; CDR3 length: 15; CDR3 protein: CASSRVPDSTGELFF; CDR3 DNA: TGTGCCAGCAGTCGAGTCCCGGACAGCACCGGGGAGCTGTTTTTT
J gene: TRBJ2-1; clone size: NA; V gene: TRBV7-9; D gene: NA; CDR3 length: 13; CDR3 protein: CASSSFTSNEQFF; CDR3 DNA: TGTGCCAGCAGCTCGTTCACTAGCAATGAGCAGTTCTTC
J gene: TRBJ1-2; clone size: NA; V gene: TRBV5-1; D gene: TRBD1; CDR3 length: 14; CDR3 protein: CASSPRDRAKGYTF; CDR3 DNA: TGCGCCAGCAGCCCCCGGGACAGGGCCAAGGGCTACACCTTC
J gene: TRBJ2-3; clone size: NA; V gene: TRBV7-9; D gene: NA; CDR3 length: 12; CDR3 protein: CASSFFSDTQYF; CDR3 DNA: TGTGCCAGCAGCTTTTTCTCAGATACGCAGTATTTT
J gene: TRBJ2-5; clone size: once; V gene: TRBV5-4; D gene: TRBD2; CDR3 length: 18; CDR3 protein: CASSLEAGTTLSGETQYF; CDR3 DNA: TGTGCCAGCAGCTTGGAGGCAGGGACTACCCTTAGTGGGGAGACCCAGTACTTC
J gene: TRBJ2-3; clone size: NA; V gene: TRBV25-1; D gene: TRBD2; CDR3 length: 17; CDR3 protein: CASSDMTSGEVTDTQYF; CDR3 DNA: TGTGCCAGCAGTGATATGACTAGCGGTGAGGTGACAGATACGCAGTATTTT
J gene: TRBJ1-1; clone size: NA; V gene: TRBV19; D gene: TRBD1; CDR3 length: 14; CDR3 protein: CASSQQGANTEAFF; CDR3 DNA: TGTGCCAGTAGTCAACAGGGGGCGAACACTGAAGCTTTCTTT
J gene: TRBJ1-1; clone size: once; V gene: TRBV2; D gene: NA; CDR3 length: 14; CDR3 protein: CASSATEMNTEAFF; CDR3 DNA: TGTGCCAGCAGTGCGACAGAAATGAACACTGAAGCTTTCTTT
J gene: TRBJ1-2; clone size: NA; V gene: TRBV9; D gene: NA; CDR3 length: 17; CDR3 protein: CASSVATRDVANYGYTF; CDR3 DNA: TGTGCCAGCAGCGTAGCTACCCGGGACGTAGCTAACTATGGCTACACCTTC
J gene: TRBJ2-3; clone size: few; V gene: TRBV7-9; D gene: NA; CDR3 length: 16; CDR3 protein: CASSIGPQNITDTQYF; CDR3 DNA: TGTGCCAGCAGCATAGGTCCACAGAATATCACAGATACGCAGTATTTT
J gene: TRBJ2-3; clone size: NA; V gene: TRBV7-8; D gene: NA; CDR3 length: 14; CDR3 protein: CASSLEGRTDTQYF; CDR3 DNA: TGTGCCAGCAGCTTAGAGGGCCGCACAGATACGCAGTATTTT
J gene: TRBJ2-6; clone size: NA; V gene: TRBV6-5; D gene: NA; CDR3 length: 16; CDR3 protein: CASSYVTGFGANVLTF; CDR3 DNA: TGTGCCAGCAGTTACGTCACAGGATTCGGGGCCAACGTCCTGACTTTC
J gene: TRBJ2-3; clone size: once; V gene: TRBV6-4; D gene: TRBD2; CDR3 length: 15; CDR3 protein: CASSDGLAGADTQYF; CDR3 DNA: TGTGCCAGCAGTGACGGGCTAGCGGGAGCGGATACGCAGTATTTT
J gene: TRBJ2-1; clone size: NA; V gene: TRBV5-6; D gene: NA; CDR3 length: 14; CDR3 protein: CASSLQQGIGEQFF; CDR3 DNA: TGTGCCAGCAGCTTGCAACAGGGTATCGGTGAGCAGTTCTTC
J gene: TRBJ1-3; clone size: NA; V gene: TRBV11-3; D gene: NA; CDR3 length: 16; CDR3 protein: CASSLGLGPSGNTIYF; CDR3 DNA: TGTGCCAGCAGCTTAGGATTAGGACCCTCTGGAAACACCATATATTTT
J gene: TRBJ1-5; clone size: NA; V gene: TRBV6-5; D gene: NA; CDR3 length: 13; CDR3 protein: CASRGLSNQPQHF; CDR3 DNA: TGTGCCAGCAGGGGACTTAGCAATCAGCCCCAGCATTTT
J gene: TRBJ2-5; clone size: NA; V gene: TRBV2; D gene: NA; CDR3 length: 12; CDR3 protein: CASSGQQETQYF; CDR3 DNA: TGTGCCAGCAGTGGACAGCAAGAGACCCAGTACTTC